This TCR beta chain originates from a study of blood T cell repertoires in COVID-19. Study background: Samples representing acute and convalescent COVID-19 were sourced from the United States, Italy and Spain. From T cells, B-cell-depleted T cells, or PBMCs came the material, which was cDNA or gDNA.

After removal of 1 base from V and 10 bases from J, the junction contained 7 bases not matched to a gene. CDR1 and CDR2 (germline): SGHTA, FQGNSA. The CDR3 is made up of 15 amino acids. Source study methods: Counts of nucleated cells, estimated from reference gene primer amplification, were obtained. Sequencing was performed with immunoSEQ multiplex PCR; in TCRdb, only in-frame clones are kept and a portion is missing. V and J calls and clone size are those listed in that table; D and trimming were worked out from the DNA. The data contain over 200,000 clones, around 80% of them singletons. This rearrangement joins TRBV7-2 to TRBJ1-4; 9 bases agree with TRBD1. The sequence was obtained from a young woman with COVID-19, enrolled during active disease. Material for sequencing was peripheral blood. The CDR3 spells CASSLDGQGIGKLFF. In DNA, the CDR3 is TGTGCCAGCAGCTTAGACGGACAGGGGATTGGAAAACTGTTTTTT.